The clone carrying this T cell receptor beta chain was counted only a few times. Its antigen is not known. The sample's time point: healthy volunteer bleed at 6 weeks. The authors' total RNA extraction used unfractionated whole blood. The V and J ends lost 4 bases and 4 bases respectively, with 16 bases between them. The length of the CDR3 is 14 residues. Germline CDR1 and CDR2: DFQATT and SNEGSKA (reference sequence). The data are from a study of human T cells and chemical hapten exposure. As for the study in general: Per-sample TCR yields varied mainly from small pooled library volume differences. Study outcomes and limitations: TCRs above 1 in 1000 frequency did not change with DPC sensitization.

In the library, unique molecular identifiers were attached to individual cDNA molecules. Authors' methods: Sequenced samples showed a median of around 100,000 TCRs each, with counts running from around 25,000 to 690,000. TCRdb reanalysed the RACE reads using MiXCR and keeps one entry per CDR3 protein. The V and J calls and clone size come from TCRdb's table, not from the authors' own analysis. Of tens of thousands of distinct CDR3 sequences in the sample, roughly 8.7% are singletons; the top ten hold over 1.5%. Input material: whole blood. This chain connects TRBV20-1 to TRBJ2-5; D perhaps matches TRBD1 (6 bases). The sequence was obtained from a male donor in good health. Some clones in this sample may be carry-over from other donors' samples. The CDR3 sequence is CSATKQGSTETQYF. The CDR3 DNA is TGCAGTGCTACGAAACAGGGTTCTACAGAGACCCAGTACTTC.